These T cell receptor beta chains were read from a single sample in a study of blood T cells in healthy people across ages. Using its own MiXCR run on the 5' RACE reads, TCRdb lists one record per CDR3 protein. The table records about 650,000 distinct CDR3 sequences, roughly 30% of them present only once. Sequenced material: blood. These receptors all stem from a woman over 75 in good health. CDR3s include the opening cysteine and the closing phenylalanine or tryptophan. Fields, in order: D gene, J gene, V gene, clone size, CDR3 DNA, CDR3 protein. A D gene is named only where the DNA matches it firmly. Only part of the rows carry a size: once, few, many, or a class if the clone is expanded.

d_call: -
j_call: TRBJ1-1
v_call: TRBV9
clone_size: -
cdr3_nt: TGTGCCAGCAGCGTAAAGGGCAGGGATTCCACTGAAGCTTTCTTT
cdr3_aa: CASSVKGRDSTEAFF

d_call: -
j_call: TRBJ2-3
v_call: TRBV6-5
clone_size: many
cdr3_nt: TGTGCCAGCAGTTCGAGGACTGGGAGTGTTAGTTCAGATACGCAGTATTTT
cdr3_aa: CASSSRTGSVSSDTQYF

d_call: -
j_call: TRBJ1-1
v_call: TRBV6-6
clone_size: many
cdr3_nt: TGTGCCAGCAGTTCCGATCTGGGCGCTGAAGCTTTCTTT
cdr3_aa: CASSSDLGAEAFF

d_call: -
j_call: TRBJ2-3
v_call: TRBV7-9
clone_size: few
cdr3_nt: TGTGCCAGCAGCTTATTTTTTGTGGGGTACGAGAATCCGGTACAGGGAGGGTATTTT
cdr3_aa: CASSLFFVGYENPVQGGYF

d_call: -
j_call: TRBJ2-7
v_call: TRBV12-3/TRBV12-4
clone_size: many
cdr3_nt: TGTGCCAGCAGTTTACAGGGCCAGCAGTACTTC
cdr3_aa: CASSLQGQQYF

d_call: -
j_call: TRBJ2-7
v_call: TRBV2
clone_size: -
cdr3_nt: TGTGCCAGCAGTGTTAGGACTAACAATGAGCAGTACTTC
cdr3_aa: CASSVRTNNEQYF

d_call: TRBD1
j_call: TRBJ1-2
v_call: TRBV29-1
clone_size: many
cdr3_nt: TGCAGCGTGACCGACAGGGGTAAGGGGTATGGCTACACCTTC
cdr3_aa: CSVTDRGKGYGYTF

d_call: -
j_call: TRBJ1-1
v_call: TRBV5-5
clone_size: -
cdr3_nt: TGTGCCAGCAGCGCAACAGGGTTGGATAGGTCTGAAGCTTTCTTT
cdr3_aa: CASSATGLDRSEAFF

d_call: -
j_call: TRBJ2-1
v_call: TRBV7-2
clone_size: many
cdr3_nt: TGTGCCAGCAGCTTACTCAGGGACGCCTACAATGAGCAGTTCTTC
cdr3_aa: CASSLLRDAYNEQFF

d_call: -
j_call: TRBJ1-4
v_call: TRBV12-3/TRBV12-4
clone_size: many
cdr3_nt: TGTGCCAGCAGTTTGGGTCGTGAAAAACTGTTTTTT
cdr3_aa: CASSLGREKLFF

d_call: TRBD2
j_call: TRBJ2-1
v_call: TRBV7-2
clone_size: many
cdr3_nt: TGTGCCAGCAGCTCCGTAGCGGGGGGATGGGAGCAGTTCTTC
cdr3_aa: CASSSVAGGWEQFF

d_call: TRBD1
j_call: TRBJ1-3
v_call: TRBV5-8
clone_size: -
cdr3_nt: TGTGCCAGCAGCTTGGGACAGGGTACTGGAAACACCATATATTTT
cdr3_aa: CASSLGQGTGNTIYF

d_call: -
j_call: TRBJ1-5
v_call: TRBV30
clone_size: few
cdr3_nt: TGTGCCTGGACCCGAGGAGGCCAAAGCAATCAGCCCCAGCATTTT
cdr3_aa: CAWTRGGQSNQPQHF

d_call: TRBD2
j_call: TRBJ2-2
v_call: TRBV7-8
clone_size: -
cdr3_nt: TGTGCCAGCAGCTTAGGGTCACGGGCGGGGGGACACACCGGGGAGCTGTTTTTT
cdr3_aa: CASSLGSRAGGHTGELFF

d_call: -
j_call: TRBJ2-7
v_call: TRBV12-3/TRBV12-4
clone_size: many
cdr3_nt: TGTGCCAGCAGTTTTGGGCAGGGCTCCTACGAGCAGTACTTC
cdr3_aa: CASSFGQGSYEQYF

d_call: TRBD1
j_call: TRBJ2-5
v_call: TRBV20-1
clone_size: many
cdr3_nt: TGCAGTGCTGGGACAGGGTCCCTCCAAGAGACCCAGTACTTC
cdr3_aa: CSAGTGSLQETQYF

d_call: TRBD2
j_call: TRBJ2-1
v_call: TRBV6-6
clone_size: -
cdr3_nt: TGTGCCCACTCGGCGGGGGGAAGAGAGACCCAGTTCTTC
cdr3_aa: CAHSAGGRETQFF

d_call: -
j_call: TRBJ1-1
v_call: TRBV14
clone_size: -
cdr3_nt: TGTGCCAGCAGCAACCGGCATGGGGACACTGAAGCTTTCTTT
cdr3_aa: CASSNRHGDTEAFF

d_call: TRBD2
j_call: TRBJ2-3
v_call: TRBV10-3
clone_size: -
cdr3_nt: TGTGTCATCAGACGAGCGGGGGTGGGGACAGATACGCAGTATTTT
cdr3_aa: CVIRRAGVGTDTQYF

d_call: -
j_call: TRBJ2-5
v_call: TRBV27
clone_size: many
cdr3_nt: TGTGCCAGCATTTCGTCAGGGGAAGAGACCCAGTACTTC
cdr3_aa: CASISSGEETQYF

d_call: TRBD1
j_call: TRBJ2-7
v_call: TRBV20-1
clone_size: many
cdr3_nt: TGCAGTGCTTCCGGGACAGGTGCGACGGAGCAGTACTTC
cdr3_aa: CSASGTGATEQYF

d_call: TRBD1
j_call: TRBJ1-5
v_call: TRBV12-3/TRBV12-4
clone_size: -
cdr3_nt: TGTGCCAGCAGGTGGACAGGGGGTCAAAATCAGCCCCAGCATTTT
cdr3_aa: CASRWTGGQNQPQHF

d_call: -
j_call: TRBJ2-7
v_call: TRBV5-4
clone_size: many
cdr3_nt: TGTGCCAGCAGCGCCGGGACGGTCCTCCCCTCCGAGCAGTACTTC
cdr3_aa: CASSAGTVLPSEQYF

d_call: -
j_call: TRBJ2-2
v_call: TRBV3-1
clone_size: once
cdr3_nt: TGTGCCAGCAGCCAAGGGACTTACACCGGGGAGCTGTTTTTT
cdr3_aa: CASSQGTYTGELFF

d_call: -
j_call: TRBJ2-7
v_call: TRBV6-2/TRBV6-3
clone_size: many
cdr3_nt: TGTGCCAGCAGTCCCCGGGGCTACGAGCAGTACTTC
cdr3_aa: CASSPRGYEQYF

d_call: -
j_call: TRBJ2-7
v_call: TRBV20-1
clone_size: -
cdr3_nt: TGCAGTGCTTATATGGACACCTCCTACGAGCAGTACTTC
cdr3_aa: CSAYMDTSYEQYF

d_call: TRBD2
j_call: TRBJ2-7
v_call: TRBV5-1
clone_size: -
cdr3_nt: TGCGCCAGCGGCTTGGGGGGGTCCGAGCAGTACTTC
cdr3_aa: CASGLGGSEQYF

d_call: -
j_call: TRBJ1-2
v_call: TRBV7-8
clone_size: few
cdr3_nt: TGTGCCAGCAGCCTAGACAGGATTGATGGCTACACCTTC
cdr3_aa: CASSLDRIDGYTF

d_call: -
j_call: TRBJ1-2
v_call: TRBV2
clone_size: few
cdr3_nt: TGTGCCGTTCCCGATCGGGGGAGCGGCTACACCTTC
cdr3_aa: CAVPDRGSGYTF

d_call: -
j_call: TRBJ1-1
v_call: TRBV20-1
clone_size: -
cdr3_nt: TGCAGTGCTAGGAAGACTGGACAGAAGAACACTGAAGCTTTCTTT
cdr3_aa: CSARKTGQKNTEAFF

d_call: -
j_call: TRBJ1-2
v_call: TRBV20-1
clone_size: -
cdr3_nt: TGCAGTGTCGACGTTCTTTTGGGGAGCGGCTACACCTTC
cdr3_aa: CSVDVLLGSGYTF

d_call: -
j_call: TRBJ1-2
v_call: TRBV7-3
clone_size: many
cdr3_nt: TGTGCCAGCAGTCCAGACCAAGGCTATGGCTACACCTTC
cdr3_aa: CASSPDQGYGYTF

d_call: -
j_call: TRBJ2-3
v_call: TRBV18
clone_size: few
cdr3_nt: TGTGCCAGCTCAGCCAGGATAAGCACAGATACGCAGTATTTT
cdr3_aa: CASSARISTDTQYF

d_call: TRBD2
j_call: TRBJ2-7
v_call: TRBV20-1
clone_size: -
cdr3_nt: TGCAGTGCTAGAGAGAGCGGGACCAAGGAGCAGTACTTC
cdr3_aa: CSARESGTKEQYF

d_call: TRBD2
j_call: TRBJ2-2
v_call: TRBV5-1
clone_size: few
cdr3_nt: TGCGCCAGCAGCTTTTTGAGCGGGGGCGGCGGGGAGCTGTTTTTT
cdr3_aa: CASSFLSGGGGELFF

d_call: -
j_call: TRBJ2-3
v_call: TRBV18
clone_size: -
cdr3_nt: TGTGCCCGCTCATCGGGGGTCCAGGGAGGCACAGATACGCAGTATTTT
cdr3_aa: CARSSGVQGGTDTQYF

d_call: TRBD1
j_call: TRBJ1-1
v_call: TRBV20-1
clone_size: few
cdr3_nt: TGCAGTGCTCATACAGGGGGCCGGAACACTGAAGCTTTCTTT
cdr3_aa: CSAHTGGRNTEAFF

d_call: -
j_call: TRBJ2-5
v_call: TRBV21-1
clone_size: many
cdr3_nt: TGTGCCAGCAGCAGGGACAGGATTAAAGAGACCCAGTACTTC
cdr3_aa: CASSRDRIKETQYF

d_call: TRBD2
j_call: TRBJ2-5
v_call: TRBV19
clone_size: once
cdr3_nt: TGTGCCAGTAGAGCTAGCGGGAGGGTCGAGACCCAGTACTTC
cdr3_aa: CASRASGRVETQYF

d_call: -
j_call: TRBJ1-1
v_call: TRBV11-2
clone_size: few
cdr3_nt: TGTGCCAGCAGCTTAGCGGGAATCGGAGGCACTGAAGCTTTCTTT
cdr3_aa: CASSLAGIGGTEAFF

d_call: -
j_call: TRBJ1-6
v_call: TRBV5-1
clone_size: many
cdr3_nt: TGCGCCAGCAGCCTGACAGGCGATAATTCACCCCTCCACTTT
cdr3_aa: CASSLTGDNSPLHF

d_call: -
j_call: TRBJ2-1
v_call: TRBV6-4
clone_size: -
cdr3_nt: TGTGCCAGCAGTGACTCCGGTCTGTCAGACGCCAATGAGCAGTTCTTC
cdr3_aa: CASSDSGLSDANEQFF

d_call: -
j_call: TRBJ1-4
v_call: TRBV5-1
clone_size: -
cdr3_nt: TGCGCCAGCAGCTTCGGGCAGGACGGTGAAAAACTGTTTTTT
cdr3_aa: CASSFGQDGEKLFF

d_call: -
j_call: TRBJ1-3
v_call: TRBV20-1
clone_size: -
cdr3_nt: TGCGGTGCCCCGGGGCAGGCTGGAAACACCATATATTTT
cdr3_aa: CGAPGQAGNTIYF

d_call: TRBD2
j_call: TRBJ2-7
v_call: TRBV20-1
clone_size: few
cdr3_nt: TGCAGTGCCCAGCGGGAGGGGGACGAGCAGTACTTC
cdr3_aa: CSAQREGDEQYF

d_call: TRBD2
j_call: TRBJ2-7
v_call: TRBV9
clone_size: many
cdr3_nt: TGTGCCAGCAGCGTAGGGGGGACTAGCTCCTACGAGCAGTACTTC
cdr3_aa: CASSVGGTSSYEQYF

d_call: TRBD1
j_call: TRBJ1-2
v_call: TRBV4-1
clone_size: many
cdr3_nt: TGCGCCAGCAGCCAGGACAGGGCTATTAACTATGGCTACACCTTC
cdr3_aa: CASSQDRAINYGYTF

d_call: TRBD1
j_call: TRBJ2-5
v_call: TRBV18
clone_size: few
cdr3_nt: TGTGCCAGCTCAACGTATGGGACAGCTCAAGAGACCCAGTACTTC
cdr3_aa: CASSTYGTAQETQYF

d_call: -
j_call: TRBJ2-3
v_call: TRBV20-1
clone_size: many
cdr3_nt: TGCAGTGCTCCCACCCGGGGCGGTAGCACAGATACGCAGTATTTT
cdr3_aa: CSAPTRGGSTDTQYF

d_call: TRBD2
j_call: TRBJ2-3
v_call: TRBV4-1
clone_size: -
cdr3_nt: TGCGCCAGCAGTCATAGCGGGGGCACAGATACGCAGTATTTT
cdr3_aa: CASSHSGGTDTQYF

d_call: -
j_call: TRBJ2-5
v_call: TRBV7-2
clone_size: many
cdr3_nt: TGTGCCAGCAGCTCCGGAGGGAACCGGATGGAGACCCAGTACTTC
cdr3_aa: CASSSGGNRMETQYF

d_call: -
j_call: TRBJ2-5
v_call: TRBV3-1
clone_size: once
cdr3_nt: TGTGCCAGCAGCCCCGTCGTAAGGAGGCGGGAGACCCAGTACTTC
cdr3_aa: CASSPVVRRRETQYF

d_call: -
j_call: TRBJ2-5
v_call: TRBV5-1
clone_size: many
cdr3_nt: TGCGCCAGCAGCTTGGGGTACAGGAAGGAAGAGACCCAGTACTTC
cdr3_aa: CASSLGYRKEETQYF

d_call: -
j_call: TRBJ2-5
v_call: TRBV5-1
clone_size: -
cdr3_nt: TGCGCCAGCAGCAGGACAGCTGAAGAGACCCAGTACTTC
cdr3_aa: CASSRTAEETQYF

d_call: -
j_call: TRBJ1-1
v_call: TRBV15
clone_size: few
cdr3_nt: TGTGCCACCAGCAGAGTAGGAGGGATGAACACTGAAGCTTTCTTT
cdr3_aa: CATSRVGGMNTEAFF

d_call: -
j_call: TRBJ1-1
v_call: TRBV12-3/TRBV12-4
clone_size: few
cdr3_nt: TGTGCCAGCAGCCAGGGTATCACTGAAGCTTTCTTT
cdr3_aa: CASSQGITEAFF

d_call: TRBD1
j_call: TRBJ2-5
v_call: TRBV6-1
clone_size: many
cdr3_nt: TGTGCCAGCAGTGGAGGACAGGGTATTACGGAGACCCAGTACTTC
cdr3_aa: CASSGGQGITETQYF

d_call: TRBD1
j_call: TRBJ1-1
v_call: TRBV5-1
clone_size: many
cdr3_nt: TGCGCCAGCAGCAGGGGGGACAGGGGTAAGAACACTGAAGCTTTCTTT
cdr3_aa: CASSRGDRGKNTEAFF

d_call: -
j_call: TRBJ2-7
v_call: TRBV6-1
clone_size: few
cdr3_nt: TGTGCCAGCAGTCCCCGGGGACGCGGCGGGGTCGGCTACGAGCAGTACTTC
cdr3_aa: CASSPRGRGGVGYEQYF